This TCR beta chain was profiled in a study of CD8+CD57+ T cells in acquired aplastic anemia. Study at large: Recorded DNA amounts for sorted CD4+ and CD8+ cells had an average of approximately 3 ug. Healthy donors averaged around 10 million reads for CD4+ cells.

Profiling that covered TCR beta VDJ and CDR3 relied on genomic DNA as its template. TCRdb reanalysed the reads using MiXCR and keeps one entry per CDR3 protein. The sample has about 210,000 distinct CDR3 sequences, over 60% seen once. This clonotype was counted between two and nine times. What it recognizes is unknown. The study, taken as a whole, reports: Shared by patients and controls, 25 to 35 CD8+ CDR3s were abundant in patients. The CD8+ Simpson's diversity of patients and controls was not significantly different.

Germline V gene sequence: CDR1 SEHNR, CDR2 FQNEAQ (reference sequence). J lost 3 bases, V lost 1 base, and 6 bases had no gene match. The CDR3 totals 17 residues. What was sequenced was sorted CD4+, CD8+, or CD8+CD57+ T cells (not recorded which) from PBMCs. The clonotype originates from a human donor in good health. The rearrangement joins TRBV7-9 to TRBJ2-2; 9 nucleotides line up with TRBD1. The CDR3 sequence: CASSLDRGPEDTGELFF. CDR3 bases: TGTGCCAGCAGCTTAGACAGGGGGCCCGAAGACACCGGGGAGCTGTTTTTT.